The entry below gives a single T cell receptor (beta chain) sequence along with its context. The germline V gene has CDR1 LGHDT and CDR2 YNNKEL (reference sequence). V was shortened by 4 bases and J by 6 bases, with 19 bases between the two germline ends. The CDR3 has 15 residues. This record belongs to a study of blood T cell repertoires in COVID-19. Study information: Acute-phase and convalescent COVID-19 samples originated in the United States, Italy and Spain.

In the source study's methods: Nucleated cell number was recorded as an estimate derived from reference gene primer amplification. Assay used: immunoSEQ multiplex PCR; TCRdb lists only in-frame clones, some missing. For V, J and clone size, that table is used; D and trimming come from the DNA. The profile covers some 110,000 clones, with 70% to 85% appearing a single time and 3.5% to 5.5% taken by the ten largest. Material: peripheral blood. V gene TRBV3-1 (or the pseudogene TRBV3-2) combines with J gene TRBJ2-7; TRBD1 might be the D (6 bases). The sequence derives from a woman aged 70-85 years with acute or convalescent COVID-19. The CDR3 protein is CASSPTGQWNSEQYF. CDR3 in DNA: TGTGCCAGCAGCCCAACGGGACAATGGAACTCCGAGCAGTACTTC.